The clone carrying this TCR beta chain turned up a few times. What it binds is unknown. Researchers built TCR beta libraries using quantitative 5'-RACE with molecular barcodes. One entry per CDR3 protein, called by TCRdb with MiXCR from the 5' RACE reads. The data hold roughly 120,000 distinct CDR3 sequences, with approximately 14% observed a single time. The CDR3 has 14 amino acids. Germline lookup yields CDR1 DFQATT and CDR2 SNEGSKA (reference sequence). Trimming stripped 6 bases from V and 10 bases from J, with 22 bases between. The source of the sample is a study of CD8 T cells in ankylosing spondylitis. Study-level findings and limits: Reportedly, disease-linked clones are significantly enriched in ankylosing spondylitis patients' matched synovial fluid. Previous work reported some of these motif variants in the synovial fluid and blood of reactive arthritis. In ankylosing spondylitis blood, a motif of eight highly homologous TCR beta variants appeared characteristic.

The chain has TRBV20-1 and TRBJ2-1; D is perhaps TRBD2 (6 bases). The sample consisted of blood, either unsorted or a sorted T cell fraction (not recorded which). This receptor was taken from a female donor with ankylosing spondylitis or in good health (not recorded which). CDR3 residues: CSATRRDFKEEQFF. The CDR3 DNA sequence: TGCAGTGCAACCCGACGGGACTTCAAGGAGGAGCAGTTCTTC.